This TCR beta chain was documented in a study of blood T cell repertoires in COVID-19. Profiling relied on immunoSEQ multiplex PCR, and the TCRdb table lists in-frame clones only, not all of them. This table holds over 250,000 clones, 65% to 90% found once. Germline assignment: CDR1 MNHEY and CDR2 SVGAGI. Between the trimmed V and J ends, which lost 8 bases and 4 bases, there was a span of 18 bases. The CDR3 length is 14 residues. The receptor was derived from a human donor in a cohort sampled during active COVID-19. V usage is TRBV6-5 and J usage is TRBJ2-7; D perhaps matches TRBD2 (6 bases). Sequencing input: peripheral blood. The CDR3 nucleotides are TGTGCCAGCGCCCCGGGCGGGAAACCTTACGAGCAGTACTTC. Residues: CASAPGGKPYEQYF.